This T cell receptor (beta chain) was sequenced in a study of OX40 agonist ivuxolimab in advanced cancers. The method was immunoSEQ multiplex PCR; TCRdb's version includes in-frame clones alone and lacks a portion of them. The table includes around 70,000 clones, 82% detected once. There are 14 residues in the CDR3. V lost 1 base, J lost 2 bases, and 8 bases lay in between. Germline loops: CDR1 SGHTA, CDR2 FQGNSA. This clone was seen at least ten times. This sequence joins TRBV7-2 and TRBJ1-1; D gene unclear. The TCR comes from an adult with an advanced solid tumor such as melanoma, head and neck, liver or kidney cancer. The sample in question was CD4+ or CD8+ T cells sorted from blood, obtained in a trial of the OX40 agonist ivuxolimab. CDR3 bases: TGTGCCAGCAGCTTAGAACCCATCAACACTGAAGCTTTCTTT. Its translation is CASSLEPINTEAFF.